This T cell receptor (beta chain) comes out of a study of blood T cell repertoires in COVID-19. With V trimmed by 0 bases and J by 5 bases, 15 bases remained unmatched. Germline CDR1 is MNHEY and CDR2 is SMNVEV (reference sequence). There are 18 residues in the CDR3. Profiled with immunoSEQ multiplex PCR; TCRdb holds only in-frame clones, not every one. The profile shows 200,000 to 250,000 clones, 82% of them singletons. The TCR comes from a woman in her seventies with acute or convalescent COVID-19. The chain joins TRBV27 to TRBJ1-2, with 7 bases fitting TRBD1. The specimen sequenced was peripheral blood. The CDR3 protein is CASSLSYARGRGTYGYTF. The CDR3 DNA follows: TGTGCCAGCAGTTTATCCTATGCCCGGGGCAGGGGGACTTATGGCTACACCTTC.